These 21 T cell receptor beta chains originate from one sample sequenced in a study of lymphopenia after photon versus proton radiotherapy. Only in-frame clones appear in the TCRdb table, and some are missing; sequencing was by immunoSEQ multiplex PCR. The repertoire holds more than 50,000 clones, with around 80% as singletons. The sample consisted of peripheral blood, taken from a patient treated with photon-based radiotherapy. All receptors come from a man between 50 and 59 years old with gastric cancer.

The chain recombines TRBV20-1 with TRBJ2-5; no clear D gene. In germline, CDR1 is DFQATT, CDR2 SNEGSKA (reference sequence). V lost 5 bases and J lost 3, with 7 bases in between. This CDR3 is 11 amino acids long. The chain's CDR3 is CSAEPEETQYF. DNA for the CDR3: TGCAGTGCTGAGCCAGAAGAGACCCAGTACTTC.

To note about this clone: Other DNA sequences within the sample encode an identical CDR3. V gene TRBV5-1 combines with J gene TRBJ1-1, with 7 positions matching TRBD1. V was clipped by 0 bases and J by 3 bases; unmatched bases: 2. There are 14 residues in the CDR3. Germline CDR1 is SGHRS and CDR2 is YFSETQ. The CDR3 nucleotides are TGCGCCAGCAGCTTGGGACAGGGTTACACTGAAGCTTTCTTT. Translating gives CASSLGQGYTEAFF.

This chain uses TRBV2 with TRBJ1-2, with D uncertain. Germline V gene sequence: CDR1 SNHLY, CDR2 FYNNEI. V lost 2 bases and J lost 4, with 11 bases in between. The CDR3 is 14 amino acids. The CDR3 DNA reads as TGTGCCAGCAGTGAAACCGGGCCCACCTATGGCTACACCTTC. Amino acids: CASSETGPTYGYTF. The whole variable domain, remainder taken from reference TRBV2 and TRBJ1-2, is EPEVTQTPSHQVTQMGQEVILRCVPISNHLYFYWYRQILGQKVEFLVSFYNNEISEKSEIFDDQFSVERPDGSNFTLKIRSTKLEDSAMYFCASSETGPTYGYTFGSGTRLTVV.

In its sample, this clone was seen once. This chain joins TRBV7-3 and TRBJ2-5; 8 bases align to TRBD1. This CDR3 spans 15 amino acids. The trim removed 3 bases at V and 5 bases at J, leaving 8 bases unmatched. Per the germline V gene, CDR1 is SGHTA and CDR2 is FQGTGA. The chain's CDR3 is CASSFQPGGAETQYF. The CDR3 bases are TGTGCCAGCAGCTTCCAGCCAGGGGGCGCGGAGACCCAGTACTTC.

The rearrangement joins TRBV28 to TRBJ1-2; 7 bases are a match to TRBD1. The trim removed 3 bases at V and 1 base at J, leaving 5 bases unmatched. The CDR3 totals 15 residues. The germline V gene encodes CDR1 MDHEN and CDR2 SYDVKM. This CDR3 reads CASSFRDRVNYGYTF. Here the CDR3 DNA reads TGTGCCAGCAGTTTCCGGGACAGAGTTAACTATGGCTACACCTTC.

The chain has TRBV19 and TRBJ2-3, with 7 bases fitting TRBD1. V was clipped by 5 bases and J by 3 bases; unmatched bases: 2. This CDR3 has 13 amino acids. CDR1 and CDR2 from the germline V gene are LNHDA and SQIVND (reference sequence). CDR3 protein: CASSPGQTDTQYF. The DNA of the CDR3 is TGTGCCAGTAGTCCGGGACAGACAGATACGCAGTATTTT. Combining the CDR3 with reference TRBV19 and TRBJ2-3 gives the whole variable domain DGGITQSPKYLFRKEGQNVTLSCEQNLNHDAMYWYRQDPGQGLRLIYYSQIVNDFQKGDIAEGYSVSREKKESFPLTVTSAQKNPTAFYLCASSPGQTDTQYFGPGTRLTVL.

This rearrangement joins TRBV30 to TRBJ2-6; either TRBD1 or TRBD2 may fit D (5 bases each). Trimming took off 3 bases at V and 2 bases at J, with 11 bases between the two ends. The length of the CDR3 is 15 residues. Germline V lookup: CDR1 GTSNPN, CDR2 SVGIG (reference sequence). The CDR3 sequence is CAWREGFAGANVLTF. The CDR3 nucleotides are TGTGCCTGGAGAGAGGGGTTTGCTGGGGCCAACGTCCTGACTTTC. The whole variable domain, filled in from reference TRBV30 and TRBJ2-6, reads SQTIHQWPATLVQPVGSPLSLECTVEGTSNPNLYWYRQAAGRGLQLLFYSVGIGQISSEVPQNLSASRPQDRQFILSSKKLLLSDSGFYLCAWREGFAGANVLTFGAGSRLTVL.

This clone was observed once. The J gene is TRBJ1-2, the V gene TRBV28; possibly TRBD1 for D (6 bases). The CDR3 is made up of 13 amino acids. The V and J ends lost 10 bases and 0 bases respectively, with 12 bases between them. Germline values: CDR1 MDHEN, CDR2 SYDVKM. The CDR3 is CATEQGANYGYTF. The CDR3 bases are TGTGCCACGGAACAGGGAGCTAACTATGGCTACACCTTC.

The chain joins TRBV10-3 to TRBJ1-5, with a weak D call TRBD1 (6 bases). V lost 10 bases, J lost 3 bases, and 13 bases lay in between. This CDR3 has 13 residues. Germline CDR1 and CDR2: ENHRY and SYGVKD. This CDR3 reads CATLQGLNQPQHF. DNA of the CDR3: TGTGCCACCCTACAGGGTCTCAATCAGCCCCAGCATTTT.

The gene calls are TRBV4-1 and TRBJ2-7; weak D call: TRBD2 (5 bases). The CDR3 is 14 amino acids. The germline V gene has CDR1 MGHRA and CDR2 YSYEKL. The ends were cut back, 2 bases at V and 4 bases at J, with 12 bases in the middle. The CDR3 region is CASSQLGERYEQYF. CDR3 DNA sequence: TGCGCCAGCAGCCAATTAGGAGAGCGGTACGAGCAGTACTTC.

The count of this clone is one. The chain recombines TRBV28 with TRBJ2-7, with D possibly matching TRBD1 (6 bases). The CDR3 covers 16 residues. Per germline, CDR1 MDHEN and CDR2 SYDVKM. V was pared by 4 bases and J by 2 bases, with 18 bases between. As DNA, the CDR3 is TGTGCCAGCAGTTATCATCCTCAGGGGCTCACCTACGAGCAGTACTTC. It is translated as CASSYHPQGLTYEQYF.

In this sample, this clone is medium-sized (0.01 to 0.1%). The chain combines TRBV7-3 with TRBJ2-1; D assignment may be TRBD1 or TRBD2 (5 bases each). CDR1 and CDR2 (germline): SGHTA, FQGTGA. The germline V and J ends were trimmed by 5 bases and 0 bases, with 11 bases remaining between them. This CDR3 is 15 amino acids long. The CDR3 spells CASSLGTGSYNEQFF. The CDR3 nucleotides read TGTGCCAGCAGCCTCGGGACGGGCTCCTACAATGAGCAGTTCTTC.

This rearrangement joins TRBV5-4 to TRBJ1-6; TRBD1 matches at 7 bases. This CDR3 comprises 16 residues. Losses at the gene ends were 2 bases for V and 6 bases for J; bases not matched to a gene: 8. The germline gives CDR1 SGHNT, CDR2 YYREEE (reference sequence). CDR3 nucleotides: TGTGCCAGCAGCTTAGGGGGCGGGGGCCCTAATTCACCCCTCCACTTT. Translation: CASSLGGGGPNSPLHF. The whole variable domain, remainder taken from reference TRBV5-4 and TRBJ1-6, is ETGVTQSPTHLIKTRGQQVTLRCSSQSGHNTVSWYQQALGQGPQFIFQYYREEENGRGNFPPRFSGLQFPNYSSELNVNALELDDSALYLCASSLGGGGPNSPLHFGNGTRLTVT.

This clone was observed once. The CDR3 bases are TGCGCCAGCAACGACGCAGGACAGGACACTGAAGCTTTCTTT. Protein sequence: CASNDAGQDTEAFF. The chain joins TRBV5-1 to TRBJ1-1; TRBD1 aligns across 7 bases. V gave up 6 bases and J gave up 3 bases; unmatched junction bases: 8. Germline V lookup: CDR1 SGHRS, CDR2 YFSETQ. This CDR3 is built from 14 residues.

The CDR3 DNA sequence: TGCAGCGTTGTTCGTCCCGGTAGCGGGAGTTGGACAGATACGCAGTATTTT. Protein product: CSVVRPGSGSWTDTQYF. The V gene is TRBV29-1, the J gene TRBJ2-3, with 9 positions matching TRBD2. Trimming took 4 bases from V and 3 from J; bases not matched to a gene: 14. Germline loops: CDR1 SQVTM, CDR2 ANQGSEA. This CDR3 contains 17 residues.

The gene calls are TRBV2 and TRBJ2-7; D perhaps matches TRBD1 (5 bases). The germline CDR1 and CDR2 sequences are SNHLY and FYNNEI. V was shortened by 2 bases and J by 1 base, with 6 bases between the two germline ends. The CDR3 covers 13 residues. The CDR3, as DNA: TGTGCCAGCAGTGAACGACAGTCCTACGAGCAGTACTTC. Its protein product is CASSERQSYEQYF.

The chain combines TRBV7-2 with TRBJ2-2; D is possibly TRBD1 (5 bases). This CDR3 has 16 amino acids. Germline-derived CDR1 and CDR2 are SGHTA and FQGNSA. The V end lost 1 base, the J end lost 4 bases, and 13 bases lay between the germline ends. CDR3 DNA sequence: TGTGCCAGCAGCTTAGAGGCAGGGTCGGTCACCGGGGAGCTGTTTTTT. It translates to CASSLEAGSVTGELFF.

The J gene is TRBJ2-6, the V gene TRBV4-1; D is possibly TRBD2 (5 bases). This CDR3 region has 17 residues. Germline values: CDR1 MGHRA, CDR2 YSYEKL. The V gene lost 1 base and the J gene lost 0 bases, with 10 bases spanning the gap. In DNA form, the CDR3 reads TGCGCCAGCAGCCAAGGGCGGGTCTACTCTGGGGCCAACGTCCTGACTTTC. It yields the protein CASSQGRVYSGANVLTF.

The rearrangement links TRBV28 to TRBJ1-1, with D uncertain. Germline V CDR1 and CDR2: MDHEN, SYDVKM. The V end lost 6 bases, the J end lost 4 bases, and 12 bases lay between the germline ends. The CDR3 has 13 amino acids. The CDR3 DNA sequence: TGTGCCAGCAGCTTGAACTGGGGCACTGAAGCTTTCTTT. Translated: CASSLNWGTEAFF.

The chain couples TRBV5-1 to TRBJ1-2; D may be TRBD1 (5 bases). Germline values: CDR1 SGHRS, CDR2 YFSETQ. Trimming took 4 bases from V and 7 from J, leaving 20 bases between them. The CDR3 is made up of 15 amino acids. The CDR3 region has the DNA TGCGCCAGCAGCATAGGAGGGAGTCAGGGCGGTGGCTACACCTTC. Amino acids: CASSIGGSQGGGYTF.

V and J are TRBV5-1 and TRBJ2-1, with D possibly TRBD1 on 5 matching bases. CDR3 length equals 15 residues. CDR1 SGHRS and CDR2 YFSETQ come from the germline V gene. The V gene lost 4 bases and the J gene lost 1 base, with 12 bases spanning the gap. The CDR3 DNA follows: TGCGCCAGCAGCCTAGGGGATCCATCCTACAATGAGCAGTTCTTC. Its translation is CASSLGDPSYNEQFF.